This TCR beta chain stems from a study of CD8+ T cells in alopecia areata. For the study at large: Tofacitinib therapy took 6 to 18 months; 6 months off drug came after.

Extraction of RNA preceded its reverse transcription into cDNA, which served as the sequencing template. Sequencing used immunoSEQ multiplex PCR; TCRdb keeps in-frame clones, though not all of them. Of 45,000 to 70,000 clones in the sample, around 96% were seen once. Obtained from alopecia areata patients were lesional scalp punch biopsies along with peripheral blood. Looked up from germline, CDR1 is SGHDN and CDR2 is FVKESK. The length of the CDR3 is 15 residues. The V end lost 1 base, the J end lost 0 bases, and 7 bases lay between the germline ends. This TCR was sampled from a human donor with alopecia areata. This specimen was CD8+ T cells sorted from blood, taken at week 0. The rearrangement links TRBV14 to TRBJ1-3; no firm D call. The CDR3 DNA reads TGTGCCAGCAGCCAAGTAACCGGCTCTGGAAACACCATATATTTT. This encodes CASSQVTGSGNTIYF.